What follows are 30 T cell receptor beta chains derived from one specimen sequenced in a study of regulatory T cells in long-lasting Graves disease. The time point here: newly diagnosed GD, antithyroid drugs for less than 3 months. TCR sequences were obtained from RNA taken from PBMCs. Libraries of TCR beta came from iRepertoire HTBI primers plus Arm-PCR of CDR3 regions. TCRdb fed the multiplex PCR reads into MiXCR, producing one record per CDR3 protein. The table shows more than 450,000 distinct CDR3 sequences, with 15% to 20% occurring only once. The same data also went into a second study, on T cells in Graves' hyperthyroidism and ophthalmopathy.

Sequencing was performed on peripheral blood mononuclear cells (PBMCs), taken at new diagnosis, from a patient treated with antithyroid drugs. The receptors come from a man aged 35-49 years with Graves disease.

The sample holds many counts of this clonotype. The junction does not match germline at one end; this may be a read error. The chain combines TRBV3-1 with TRBJ2-7; possible D gene TRBD1, 6 bases. CDR3 length: 13 residues. Germline V CDR1 and CDR2: LGHDT, YNNKEL (reference sequence). The CDR3 protein is CASTQQGRDEQYF. The CDR3 nucleotides are TGTGCCAGCACCCAACAGGGTCGGGACGAGCAGTACTTC.

This sequence joins TRBV19 and TRBJ1-5; D perhaps matches TRBD1 (6 bases). CDR3 length: 13 amino acids. Trimming took 6 bases from V and 4 from J, leaving 10 bases between them. Germline V gives CDR1 LNHDA, CDR2 SQIVND (reference sequence). The CDR3 nucleotides are TGTGCCAGTAGGAACACAGGGAATCAGCCCCAGCATTTT. Translating gives CASRNTGNQPQHF. Full variable domain (outside the CDR3, taken from reference TRBV19 and TRBJ1-5): DGGITQSPKYLFRKEGQNVTLSCEQNLNHDAMYWYRQDPGQGLRLIYYSQIVNDFQKGDIAEGYSVSREKKESFPLTVTSAQKNPTAFYLCASRNTGNQPQHFGDGTRLSIL.

The sample holds a few counts of this clonotype. The CDR3 reads CASTHRGETGELFF. CDR3 DNA sequence: TGTGCCAGTACCCACAGGGGGGAGACCGGGGAGCTGTTTTTT. The V gene is TRBV19, the J gene TRBJ2-2; TRBD1 aligns across 8 bases. CDR3 length equals 14 residues. After removal of 7 bases from V and 5 bases from J, the junction contained 6 bases not matched to a gene. The V gene's germline CDR1 is LNHDA and CDR2 SQIVND (reference sequence).

This clonotype was seen many times. V and J are TRBV7-3 and TRBJ2-1, with D perhaps TRBD2 (6 bases). The germline V gene encodes CDR1 SGHTA and CDR2 FQGTGA. The CDR3 runs 13 residues. Trimming removed 9 bases at V and 5 bases at J, with 14 bases between. The CDR3 DNA sequence: TGTGCCAGTTCCACTAGCTTTAACAATGAGCAGTTCTTC. This gives the protein CASSTSFNNEQFF.

The sample holds many counts of this clonotype. The rearrangement links TRBV18 to TRBJ2-7; TRBD1 is a possible D gene (6 bases). This CDR3 spans 15 amino acids. V was trimmed by 5 bases and J by 0 bases, leaving 14 bases between them. CDR1 is KGHSH, CDR2 LQKENI, per germline. This chain's CDR3 is CASSTRTALSYEQYF. The CDR3 bases are TGTGCCAGCTCAACTAGGACAGCCCTCTCCTACGAGCAGTACTTC.

To note about this clonotype: Relative to the germline gene, one junction end is altered; a read error may explain this. The rearrangement joins TRBV7-7 to TRBJ2-1; D is ambiguous. CDR3 length: 16 residues. Germline CDR1 is SSHAT and CDR2 is FNYEAQ (reference sequence). Here the CDR3 DNA reads TGTGCTAGCAGCCCGTCGGGCCGTAGCTCCTACAATGAGCAGTTCTTC. Protein sequence: CASSPSGRSSYNEQFF.

This clonotype was recorded many times. The chain recombines TRBV5-1 with TRBJ2-1, with unresolved D. Per germline, CDR1 SGHRS and CDR2 YFSETQ. Between the trimmed V and J ends, which lost 1 base and 0 bases, there was a span of 5 bases. This CDR3 contains 14 residues. The CDR3 sequence: CASSLISSYNEQFF. Here the CDR3 DNA reads TGCGCCAGCAGCTTGATTAGCTCCTACAATGAGCAGTTCTTC.

Comments on this clonotype: Being one base from a much bigger clone, this may be a read error. J is TRBJ2-5 and V is TRBV5-5; no definite D call. The V end was cut by 4 bases, the J end by 4 bases, with 14 bases between. Germline CDR1 and CDR2: SGHKS and YYEKEE (reference sequence). This CDR3 comprises 14 residues. The CDR3 here is CASSVGPTGETQYF. CDR3 sequence (DNA): TGTGCCAGCAGCGTCGGCCCGACGGGAGAGACCCAGTACTTC.

The sample holds many counts of this clonotype. The chain recombines TRBV28 with TRBJ2-7; a weak D match, TRBD2 (6 bases). The CDR3 loop spans 15 amino acids. Germline CDR1 reads MDHEN; CDR2 reads SYDVKM. Trimming stripped 8 bases from V and 6 bases from J, with 23 bases between. As DNA, the CDR3 is TGTGCCAGCCGACCCACCGGATGGAGGGAAGCCGAGCAGTACTTC. The encoded protein is CASRPTGWREAEQYF.

This clonotype was detected a few times. V and J are TRBV29-1 and TRBJ2-1; D unresolved. Trimming took 2 bases from V and 16 from J, leaving 9 bases between them. The CDR3 runs to 9 residues. Germline lookup yields CDR1 SQVTM and CDR2 ANQGSEA. Here the CDR3 DNA reads TGCAGCGTTGAAAGATACACATTCTTC. Translating it yields CSVERYTFF.

This clonotype was observed many times. CDR3 bases: TGTGCCTGGAGTCCTCCCCGGGACGGTGCAAATCAGCCCCAGCATTTT. Its protein product is CAWSPPRDGANQPQHF. The rearrangement joins TRBV30 to TRBJ1-5, with a weak D call TRBD1 (5 bases). The CDR3 length is 16 residues. Between the trimmed V and J ends, which lost 2 bases and 4 bases, there was a span of 18 bases. Per the germline V gene, CDR1 is GTSNPN and CDR2 is SVGIG (reference sequence).

This clonotype has a count of ten or more. V and J are TRBV5-1 and TRBJ2-5, with D unclear. There are 12 residues in the CDR3. Germline-derived CDR1 and CDR2 are SGHRS and YFSETQ. V was trimmed by 0 bases and J by 3 bases, leaving 3 bases between them. CDR3 amino acids: CASSLGKETQYF. DNA of the CDR3: TGCGCCAGCAGCTTGGGGAAAGAGACCCAGTACTTC.

This clonotype turned up a few times. CDR3 DNA: TGTGCCAGCAGTTTATTCCCCACCTTGACTACCAATGAGCAGTTCTTC. Its translation: CASSLFPTLTTNEQFF. The chain has TRBV28 and TRBJ2-1, with D perhaps TRBD2 (5 bases). Trimming cost V 1 base and J 6 bases, with 16 bases left between them. The CDR3 is made up of 16 amino acids. The germline V gene encodes CDR1 MDHEN and CDR2 SYDVKM.

The chain joins TRBV7-3 to TRBJ2-1; 7 bases fit TRBD2. This CDR3 contains 16 residues. Germline V gene sequence: CDR1 SGHTA, CDR2 FQGTGA. J lost 0 bases, V lost 5 bases, and 7 bases had no gene match. The DNA of the CDR3 is TGTGCCAGCAGCCCGGGACTATCGAGCTCCTACAATGAGCAGTTCTTC. This translates into CASSPGLSSSYNEQFF.

This clonotype was detected ten times or more. The genes are TRBV7-9 and TRBJ2-5; D is perhaps TRBD2 (6 bases). The CDR3 extends over 13 amino acids. Trimming removed 1 base at V and 5 bases at J, with 8 bases between. The germline CDR1 and CDR2 sequences are SEHNR and FQNEAQ (reference sequence). This CDR3 is CASSLGGVETQYF. The CDR3 nucleotides are TGTGCCAGCAGCTTAGGCGGGGTCGAGACCCAGTACTTC. The complete variable domain, with remaining parts taken from reference TRBV7-9 and TRBJ2-5, reads DTGVSQNPRHKITKRGQNVTFRCDPISEHNRLYWYRQTLGQGPEFLTYFQNEAQLEKSRLLSDRFSAERPKGSFSTLEIQRTEQGDSAMYLCASSLGGVETQYFGPGTRLLVL.

Ten or more counts support this clonotype. The gene calls are TRBV20-1 and TRBJ1-2; 8 nucleotides align to TRBD1. This CDR3 contains 14 residues. CDR1 is DFQATT and CDR2 is SNEGSKA in the germline V gene (reference sequence). After removal of 5 bases from V and 5 bases from J, the junction contained 10 bases not matched to a gene. The CDR3 DNA reads TGCAGTGCTCCCCGAGGACAGGGACCTTATGGCTACACCTTC. Amino acid sequence: CSAPRGQGPYGYTF.

Notes on this clonotype: This clone may be a read error of a much larger clone one base away. The chain has TRBV7-9 and TRBJ2-7; 7 bases are shared with TRBD2. V lost 0 bases to trimming and J lost 4 bases; unmatched junction nucleotides: 3. The CDR3 has 14 residues. Germline CDR1 SEHNR, CDR2 FQNEAQ (reference sequence). DNA for the CDR3: TGTGCCAGCAGCTTAGCACTAGCGAAGTACGAGCAGTACTTC. Amino acids: CASSLALAKYEQYF.

The chain couples TRBV5-1 to TRBJ1-1; 11 bases match TRBD1. The CDR3 has 18 residues. CDR1 and CDR2 from the germline V gene are SGHRS and YFSETQ. Trimming cost V 0 bases and J 1 base; bases outside gene matches: 8. The CDR3 is CASSLGGTGGSKNTEAFF. Here the CDR3 DNA reads TGCGCCAGCAGCTTGGGCGGGACAGGGGGGTCGAAGAACACTGAAGCTTTCTTT. The complete variable domain, with remaining parts taken from reference TRBV5-1 and TRBJ1-1, reads KAGVTQTPRYLIKTRGQQVTLSCSPISGHRSVSWYQQTPGQGLQFLFEYFSETQRNKGNFPGRFSGRQFSNSRSEMNVSTLELGDSALYLCASSLGGTGGSKNTEAFFGQGTRLTVV.

This chain joins TRBV19 and TRBJ2-1; D not resolved. This CDR3 region has 13 residues. CDR1 is LNHDA, CDR2 SQIVND, per germline (reference sequence). V gave up 1 base and J gave up 7 bases, with 8 bases separating them. CDR3 bases: TGTGCCAGTAGTATAGTATCGGGTAATGAGCAGTTCTTC. Translation: CASSIVSGNEQFF.

This clonotype was counted many times. The chain employs TRBV2 and TRBJ2-3; no reliable D call. This CDR3 spans 12 amino acids. CDR1 is SNHLY and CDR2 is FYNNEI in the germline V gene. V lost 2 bases, J lost 5 bases, and 5 bases lay in between. The CDR3 coding sequence is TGTGCCAGCAGTGAACAGAGAGATACGCAGTATTTT. Encoded protein: CASSEQRDTQYF.

There are a few counts of this clonotype. The chain carries TRBV3-1 and TRBJ2-2, with TRBD2 identical over 12 bases. CDR1 and CDR2 (germline): LGHDT, YNNKEL (reference sequence). V trimming: 4 bases; J trimming: 4 bases; junction bases outside the gene matches: 10. CDR3 size: 18 residues. CDR3 protein: CASSPSAPGLAGTGELFF. For the CDR3, the DNA is TGTGCCAGCAGCCCCTCCGCCCCGGGACTAGCGGGCACCGGGGAGCTGTTTTTT.

V is TRBV24-1 and J is TRBJ2-2; 15 nucleotides match TRBD2. Germline lookup yields CDR1 KGHDR and CDR2 SFDVKD. J gave up 6 bases and V 3 bases, and 1 base lay outside the gene matches. The CDR3 runs 16 residues. This CDR3 is CATSDRTSGRAGELFF. CDR3 nucleotides: TGTGCCACCAGTGATCGGACTAGCGGGAGGGCCGGGGAGCTGTTTTTT.

This clonotype was detected only a few times. The V call is TRBV5-1, the J call TRBJ2-1, with D perhaps matching TRBD2 (6 bases). The germline V gene encodes CDR1 SGHRS and CDR2 YFSETQ. With 4 bases removed from V and 0 bases from J, the gap between germline ends came to 14 bases. The CDR3 extends over 16 amino acids. CDR3 sequence reads: CASSARGTHSYNEQFF. CDR3 in DNA: TGCGCCAGCAGCGCTCGGGGGACGCACTCCTACAATGAGCAGTTCTTC.

The J gene is TRBJ2-2, the V gene TRBV2, with D maybe TRBD2 (6 bases). The CDR3 covers 16 residues. CDR1 is SNHLY, CDR2 FYNNEI, per germline. V was pared by 2 bases and J by 4 bases, with 14 bases between. The CDR3 region has the DNA TGTGCCAGCAGTGAATGGCGGGAACGGGGCACCGGGGAGCTGTTTTTT. Amino acids: CASSEWRERGTGELFF.

The genes are TRBV20-1 and TRBJ2-7, with D hard to call. The CDR3 extends over 13 amino acids. V lost 3 bases, J lost 3 bases, and 12 bases lay in between. Per germline, CDR1 DFQATT and CDR2 SNEGSKA (reference sequence). The CDR3 region has the DNA TGCAGTGCTAGTGTAGGGAAGGACTACGAGCAGTACTTC. This gives the protein CSASVGKDYEQYF.

The genes are TRBV24-1 and TRBJ2-1; D may be TRBD2 (6 bases). The CDR3 covers 15 residues. Germline V gene sequence: CDR1 KGHDR, CDR2 SFDVKD. V gave up 2 bases and J gave up 7 bases, with 14 bases separating them. Here the CDR3 reads CATSDSGLGKNEQFF. The CDR3 DNA follows: TGTGCCACCAGTGATTCGGGACTGGGTAAGAATGAGCAGTTCTTC.

This clonotype was found many times. V usage is TRBV12-3 or TRBV12-4 and J usage is TRBJ1-6; D not resolved. This CDR3 region has 14 residues. Trimming removed 6 bases from V and 4 bases from J, with 10 bases in between. In DNA form, the CDR3 reads TGTGCCAGCAGCAACGGACGGTATAATTCACCCCTCCACTTT. This codes for CASSNGRYNSPLHF.

The chain uses TRBV5-6 and TRBJ2-7, with 9 bases that match TRBD1. V was clipped by 7 bases and J by 1 base; unmatched bases: 6. The CDR3 has 14 amino acids. CDR1 and CDR2 (germline): SGHDT, YYEEEE. This chain's CDR3 is CASAPGQGSYEQYF. The CDR3 coding sequence is TGTGCCAGCGCTCCGGGACAGGGATCCTACGAGCAGTACTTC. Full variable domain (remainder filled in from reference TRBV5-6 and TRBJ2-7): DAGVTQSPTHLIKTRGQQVTLRCSPKSGHDTVSWYQQALGQGPQFIFQYYEEEERQRGNFPDRFSGHQFPNYSSELNVNALLLGDSALYLCASAPGQGSYEQYFGPGTRLTVT.

Many counts were recorded for this clonotype. The V gene is TRBV2, the J gene TRBJ1-4, with a weak D call TRBD1 (5 bases). Between the trimmed V and J ends, which lost 2 bases and 0 bases, there was a span of 16 bases. The CDR3 loop spans 18 amino acids. Per germline, CDR1 SNHLY and CDR2 FYNNEI. The CDR3 sequence is CASSEIRGLQATNEKLFF. DNA for the CDR3: TGTGCCAGCAGTGAAATTCGGGGACTCCAAGCAACTAATGAAAAACTGTTTTTT. Based on the CDR3 plus reference TRBV2 and TRBJ1-4, the full variable domain is EPEVTQTPSHQVTQMGQEVILRCVPISNHLYFYWYRQILGQKVEFLVSFYNNEISEKSEIFDDQFSVERPDGSNFTLKIRSTKLEDSAMYFCASSEIRGLQATNEKLFFGSGTQLSVL.

This clonotype was counted only a few times. CDR3 region: CASTVGQTATEAFF. CDR3 DNA sequence: TGCGCCAGCACCGTAGGACAGACAGCGACTGAAGCTTTCTTT. This chain links TRBV5-1 with TRBJ1-1; maybe TRBD1 (6 bases). Trimming removed 6 bases from V and 5 bases from J, with 17 bases in between. The germline V gene has CDR1 SGHRS and CDR2 YFSETQ. The CDR3 loop spans 14 amino acids.